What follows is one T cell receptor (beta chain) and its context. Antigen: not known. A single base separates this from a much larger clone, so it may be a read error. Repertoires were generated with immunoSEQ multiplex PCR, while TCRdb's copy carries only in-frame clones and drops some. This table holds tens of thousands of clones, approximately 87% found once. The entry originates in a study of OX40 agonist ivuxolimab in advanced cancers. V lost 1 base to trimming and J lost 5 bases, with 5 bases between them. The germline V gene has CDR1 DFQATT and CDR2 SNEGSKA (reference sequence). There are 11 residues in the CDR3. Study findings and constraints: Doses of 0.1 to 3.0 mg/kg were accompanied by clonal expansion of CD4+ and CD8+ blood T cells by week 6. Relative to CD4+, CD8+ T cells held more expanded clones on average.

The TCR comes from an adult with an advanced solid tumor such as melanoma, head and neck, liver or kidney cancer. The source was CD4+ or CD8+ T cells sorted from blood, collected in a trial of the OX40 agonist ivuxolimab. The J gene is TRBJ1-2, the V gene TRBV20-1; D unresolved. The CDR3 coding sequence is TGCAGTGCTAGAGTGGGGTATGGCTACACCTTC. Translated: CSARVGYGYTF.